This T cell receptor beta chain was recovered during a study of cytomegalovirus exposure and HLA in healthy donors. Primers included in the PCR were 60 Vbeta and 13 Jbeta primers. TCRdb keeps only in-frame clones here, not all; method: immunoSEQ multiplex PCR. The sample holds 140,000 to 150,000 clones, roughly 75% seen once. The sequence derives from a female donor in good health and CMV-seronegative. Sequencing was done on a sample of PBMCs.

CDR3 coding DNA: TGCAGCGTTCTAGCTAGCGGGGTCAGCACAGATACGCAGTATTTT. It encodes CSVLASGVSTDTQYF. The chain uses TRBV29-1 and TRBJ2-3; 9 positions agree with TRBD2. Per the germline V gene, CDR1 is SQVTM and CDR2 is ANQGSEA. This CDR3 region has 15 residues. J gave up 0 bases and V 5 bases, and 6 bases lay outside the gene matches.